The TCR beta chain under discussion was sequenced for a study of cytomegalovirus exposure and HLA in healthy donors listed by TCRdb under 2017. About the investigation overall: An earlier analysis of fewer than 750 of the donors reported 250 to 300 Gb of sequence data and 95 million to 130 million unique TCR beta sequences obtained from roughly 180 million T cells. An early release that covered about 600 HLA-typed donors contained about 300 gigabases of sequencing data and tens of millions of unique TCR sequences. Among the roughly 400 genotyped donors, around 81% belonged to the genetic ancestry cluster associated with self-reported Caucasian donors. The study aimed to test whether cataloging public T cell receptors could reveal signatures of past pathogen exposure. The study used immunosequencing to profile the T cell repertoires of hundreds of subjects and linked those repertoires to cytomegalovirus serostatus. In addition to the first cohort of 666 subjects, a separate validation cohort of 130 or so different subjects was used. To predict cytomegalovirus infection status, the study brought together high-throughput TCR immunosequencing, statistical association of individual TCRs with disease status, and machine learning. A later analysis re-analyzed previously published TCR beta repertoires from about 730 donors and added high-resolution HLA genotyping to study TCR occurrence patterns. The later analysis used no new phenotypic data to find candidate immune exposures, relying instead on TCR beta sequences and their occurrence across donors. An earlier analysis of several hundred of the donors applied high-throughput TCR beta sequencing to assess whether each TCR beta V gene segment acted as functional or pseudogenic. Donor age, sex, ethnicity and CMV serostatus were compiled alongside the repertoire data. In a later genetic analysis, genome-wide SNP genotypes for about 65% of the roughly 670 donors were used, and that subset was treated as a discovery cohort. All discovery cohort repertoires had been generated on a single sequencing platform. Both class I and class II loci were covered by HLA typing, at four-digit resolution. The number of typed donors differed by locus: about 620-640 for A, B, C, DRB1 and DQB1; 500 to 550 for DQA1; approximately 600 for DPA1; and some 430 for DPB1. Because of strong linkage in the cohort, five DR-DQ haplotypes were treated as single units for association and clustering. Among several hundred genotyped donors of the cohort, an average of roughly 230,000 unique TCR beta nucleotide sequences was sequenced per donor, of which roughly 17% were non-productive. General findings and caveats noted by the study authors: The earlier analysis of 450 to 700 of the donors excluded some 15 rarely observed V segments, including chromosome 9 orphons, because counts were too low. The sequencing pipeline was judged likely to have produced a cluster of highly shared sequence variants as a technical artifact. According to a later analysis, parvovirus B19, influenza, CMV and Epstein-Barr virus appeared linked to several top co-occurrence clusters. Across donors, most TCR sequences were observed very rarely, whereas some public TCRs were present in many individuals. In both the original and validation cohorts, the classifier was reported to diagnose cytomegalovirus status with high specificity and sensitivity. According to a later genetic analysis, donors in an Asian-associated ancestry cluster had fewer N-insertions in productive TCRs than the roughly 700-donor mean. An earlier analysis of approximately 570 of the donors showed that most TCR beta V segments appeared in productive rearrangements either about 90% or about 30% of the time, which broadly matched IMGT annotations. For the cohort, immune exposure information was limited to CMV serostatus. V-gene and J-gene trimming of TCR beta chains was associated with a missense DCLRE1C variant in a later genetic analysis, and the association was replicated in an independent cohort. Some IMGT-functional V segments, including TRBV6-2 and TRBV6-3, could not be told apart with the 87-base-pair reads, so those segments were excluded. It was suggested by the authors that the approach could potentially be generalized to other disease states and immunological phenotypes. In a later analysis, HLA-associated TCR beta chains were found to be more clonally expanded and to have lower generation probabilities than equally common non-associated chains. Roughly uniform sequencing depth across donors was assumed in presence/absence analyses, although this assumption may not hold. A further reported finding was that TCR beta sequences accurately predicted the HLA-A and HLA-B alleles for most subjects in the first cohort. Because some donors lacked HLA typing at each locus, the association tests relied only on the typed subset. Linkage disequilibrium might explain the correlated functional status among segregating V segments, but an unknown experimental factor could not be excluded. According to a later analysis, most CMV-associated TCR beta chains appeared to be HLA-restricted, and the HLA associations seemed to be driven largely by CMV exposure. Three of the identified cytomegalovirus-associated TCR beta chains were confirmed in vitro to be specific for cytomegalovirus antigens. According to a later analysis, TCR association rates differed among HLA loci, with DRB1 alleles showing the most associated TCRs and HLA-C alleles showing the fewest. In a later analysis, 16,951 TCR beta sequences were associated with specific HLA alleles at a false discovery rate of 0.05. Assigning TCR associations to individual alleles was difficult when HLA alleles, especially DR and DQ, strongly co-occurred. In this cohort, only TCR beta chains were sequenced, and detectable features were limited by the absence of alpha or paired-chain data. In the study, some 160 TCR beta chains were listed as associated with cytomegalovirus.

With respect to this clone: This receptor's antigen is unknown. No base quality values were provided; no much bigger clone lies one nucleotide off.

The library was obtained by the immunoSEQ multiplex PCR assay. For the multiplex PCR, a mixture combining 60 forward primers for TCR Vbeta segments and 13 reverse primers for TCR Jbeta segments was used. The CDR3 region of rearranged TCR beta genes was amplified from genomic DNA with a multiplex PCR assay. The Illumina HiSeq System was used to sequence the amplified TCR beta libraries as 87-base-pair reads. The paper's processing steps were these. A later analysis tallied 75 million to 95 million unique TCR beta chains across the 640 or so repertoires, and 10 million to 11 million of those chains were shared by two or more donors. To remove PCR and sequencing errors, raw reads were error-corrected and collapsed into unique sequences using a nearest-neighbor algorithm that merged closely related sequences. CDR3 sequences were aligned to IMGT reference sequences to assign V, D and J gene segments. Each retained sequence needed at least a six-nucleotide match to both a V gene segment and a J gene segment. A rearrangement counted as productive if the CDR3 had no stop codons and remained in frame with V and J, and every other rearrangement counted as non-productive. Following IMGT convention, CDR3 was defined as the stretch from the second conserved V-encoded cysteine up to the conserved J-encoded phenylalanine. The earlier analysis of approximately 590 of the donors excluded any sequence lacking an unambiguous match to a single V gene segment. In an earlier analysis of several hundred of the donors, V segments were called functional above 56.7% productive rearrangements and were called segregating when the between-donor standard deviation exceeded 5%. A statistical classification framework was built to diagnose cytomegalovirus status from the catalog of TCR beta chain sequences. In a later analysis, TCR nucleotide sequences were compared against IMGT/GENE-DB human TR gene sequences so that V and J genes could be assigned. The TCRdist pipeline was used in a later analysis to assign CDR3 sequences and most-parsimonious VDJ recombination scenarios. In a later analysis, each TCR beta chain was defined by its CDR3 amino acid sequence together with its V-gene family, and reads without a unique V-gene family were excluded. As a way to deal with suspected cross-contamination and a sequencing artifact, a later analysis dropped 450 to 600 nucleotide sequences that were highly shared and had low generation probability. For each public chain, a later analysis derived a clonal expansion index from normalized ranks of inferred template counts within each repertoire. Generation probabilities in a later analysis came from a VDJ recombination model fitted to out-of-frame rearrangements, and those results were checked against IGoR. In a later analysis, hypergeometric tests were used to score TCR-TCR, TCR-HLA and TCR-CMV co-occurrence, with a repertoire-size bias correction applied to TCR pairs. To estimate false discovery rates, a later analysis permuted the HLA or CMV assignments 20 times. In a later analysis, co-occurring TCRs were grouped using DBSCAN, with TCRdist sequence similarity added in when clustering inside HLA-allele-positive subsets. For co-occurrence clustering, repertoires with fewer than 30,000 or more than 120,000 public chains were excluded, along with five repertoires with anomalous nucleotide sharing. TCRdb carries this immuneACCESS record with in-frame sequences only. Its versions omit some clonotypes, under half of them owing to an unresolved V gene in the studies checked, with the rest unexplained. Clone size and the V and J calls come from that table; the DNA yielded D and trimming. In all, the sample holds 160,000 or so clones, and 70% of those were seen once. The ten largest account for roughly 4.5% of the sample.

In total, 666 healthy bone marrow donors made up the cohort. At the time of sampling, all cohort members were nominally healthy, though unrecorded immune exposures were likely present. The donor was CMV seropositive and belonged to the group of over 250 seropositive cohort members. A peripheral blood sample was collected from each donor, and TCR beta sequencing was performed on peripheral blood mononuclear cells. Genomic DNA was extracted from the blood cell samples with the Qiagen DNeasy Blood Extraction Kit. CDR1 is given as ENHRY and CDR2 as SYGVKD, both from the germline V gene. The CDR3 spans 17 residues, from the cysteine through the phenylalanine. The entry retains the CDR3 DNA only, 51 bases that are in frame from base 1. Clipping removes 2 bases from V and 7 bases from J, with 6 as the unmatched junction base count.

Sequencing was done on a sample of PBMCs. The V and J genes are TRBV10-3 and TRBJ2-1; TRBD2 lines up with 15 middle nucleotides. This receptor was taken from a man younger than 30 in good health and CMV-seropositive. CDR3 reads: CAISEALGLAGGNEQFF. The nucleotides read TGTGCCATCAGTGAGGCCTTAGGACTAGCGGGAGGGAATGAGCAGTTCTTC.